The next 7 T cell receptor beta chains were all read from a single sample in a study of T cell responses to AZD1222 COVID-19 vaccine. The protocol was immunoSEQ multiplex PCR, while the TCRdb copy is restricted to in-frame clones and leaves out a portion. The sample has about 140,000 clones; the top ten hold 2% to 2.5%. The sequenced sample was peripheral blood. These receptors originate from an adult in good health.

The chain employs TRBV28 and TRBJ1-4; possibly TRBD1 for D (6 bases). Germline V gene sequence: CDR1 MDHEN, CDR2 SYDVKM. This CDR3 is built from 15 residues. V was trimmed by 7 bases and J by 8 bases, leaving 20 bases between them. The CDR3 region is CASTQQGRGLEKLFF. CDR3 coding DNA: TGTGCCAGCACCCAACAGGGAAGGGGATTAGAAAAACTGTTTTTT.

This sequence joins TRBV4-1 and TRBJ2-2; D remains ambiguous. In germline, CDR1 is MGHRA, CDR2 YSYEKL. Trimming removed 3 bases at V and 8 bases at J, with 7 bases between. This CDR3 region has 12 residues. This CDR3 is CASSQPLGELFF. DNA of the CDR3: TGCGCCAGCAGCCAGCCACTTGGGGAGCTGTTTTTT.

This rearrangement joins TRBV9 to TRBJ2-2; D might be TRBD1 (5 bases). V was shortened by 0 bases and J by 6 bases, with 12 bases between the two germline ends. Per the germline V gene, CDR1 is SGDLS and CDR2 is YYNGEE. CDR3 size: 15 residues. CDR3 amino acids: CASSVEGVLAGELFF. The CDR3 DNA sequence: TGTGCCAGCAGCGTAGAAGGGGTTTTGGCCGGGGAGCTGTTTTTT.

This chain joins TRBV3-1 (or the pseudogene TRBV3-2) and TRBJ2-1, with a possible D match to TRBD1 (6 bases). Per germline, CDR1 LGHDT and CDR2 YNNKEL (reference sequence). The CDR3 has 13 residues. Trimming cost V 4 bases and J 10 bases, with 14 bases left between them. The CDR3, as DNA: TGTGCCAGCAGCCGACAGGCACTTTTGGAGCAGTTCTTC. This encodes CASSRQALLEQFF.

The CDR3 DNA reads TGTGCCAGCCGGGGGGGAACCACTGAAGCTTTCTTT. This sequence encodes CASRGGTTEAFF. The chain employs TRBV28 and TRBJ1-1, with D perhaps TRBD1 (5 bases). Trimming removed 8 bases from V and 4 bases from J, with 11 bases in between. Germline CDR1 and CDR2: MDHEN and SYDVKM. The CDR3 is made up of 12 amino acids. The full variable domain, in which reference TRBV28 and TRBJ1-1 provide the parts outside the CDR3, is DVKVTQSSRYLVKRTGEKVFLECVQDMDHENMFWYRQDPGLGLRLIYFSYDVKMKEKGDIPEGYSVSREKKERFSLILESASTNQTSMYLCASRGGTTEAFFGQGTRLTVV.

V usage is TRBV6-5 and J usage is TRBJ1-2, with D uncertain. V lost 2 bases and J lost 4, with 8 bases in between. The CDR3 has 13 residues. Looked up from germline, CDR1 is MNHEY and CDR2 is SVGAGI. The CDR3 loop reads CASSYGSLYGYTF. For the CDR3, the DNA is TGTGCCAGCAGTTACGGCAGCCTCTATGGCTACACCTTC.

V and J are TRBV7-9 and TRBJ2-1, with D perhaps TRBD1 (5 bases). Germline CDR1 SEHNR, CDR2 FQNEAQ (reference sequence). The CDR3 has 17 residues. The V gene lost 4 bases and the J gene lost 0 bases, with 16 bases spanning the gap. The CDR3 sequence is CASSSRETGSSYNEQFF. DNA of the CDR3: TGTGCCAGCAGCTCAAGAGAAACAGGATCCTCCTACAATGAGCAGTTCTTC.